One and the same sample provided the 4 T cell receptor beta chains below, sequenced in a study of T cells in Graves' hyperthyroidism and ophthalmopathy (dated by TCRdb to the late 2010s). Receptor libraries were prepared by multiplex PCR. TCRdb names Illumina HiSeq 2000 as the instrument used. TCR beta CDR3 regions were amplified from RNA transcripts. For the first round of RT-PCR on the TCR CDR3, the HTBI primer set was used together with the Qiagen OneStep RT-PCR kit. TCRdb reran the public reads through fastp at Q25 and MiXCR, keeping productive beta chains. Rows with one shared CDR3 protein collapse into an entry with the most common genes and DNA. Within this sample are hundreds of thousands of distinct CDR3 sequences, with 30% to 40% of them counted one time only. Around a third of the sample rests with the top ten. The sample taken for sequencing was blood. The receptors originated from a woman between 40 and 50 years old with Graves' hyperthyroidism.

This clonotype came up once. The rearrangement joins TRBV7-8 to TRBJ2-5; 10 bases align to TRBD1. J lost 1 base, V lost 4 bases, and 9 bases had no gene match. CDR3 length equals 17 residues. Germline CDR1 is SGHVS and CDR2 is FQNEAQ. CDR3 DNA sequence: TGTGCCAGCAGCTCACAGACAGGGGGCTTTGTCCAAGAGACCCAGTACTTC. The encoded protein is CASSSQTGGFVQETQYF.

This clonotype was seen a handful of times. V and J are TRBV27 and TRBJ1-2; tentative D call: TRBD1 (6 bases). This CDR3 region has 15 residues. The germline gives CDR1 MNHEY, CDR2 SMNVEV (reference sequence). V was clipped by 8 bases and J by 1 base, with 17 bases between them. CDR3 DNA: TGTGCCAGCCACCCCGGGGGCACCGGTAACTATGGCTACACCTTC. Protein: CASHPGGTGNYGYTF.

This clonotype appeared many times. CDR3 residues: CSAGASGRWEETQYF. CDR3 sequence (DNA): TGCAGCGCTGGCGCTAGCGGGAGATGGGAAGAGACCCAGTACTTC. The chain combines TRBV29-1 with TRBJ2-5, with 10 bases that match TRBD2. There are 15 residues in the CDR3. The V gene's germline CDR1 is SQVTM and CDR2 ANQGSEA. J lost 3 bases, V lost 7 bases, and 11 bases had no gene match.

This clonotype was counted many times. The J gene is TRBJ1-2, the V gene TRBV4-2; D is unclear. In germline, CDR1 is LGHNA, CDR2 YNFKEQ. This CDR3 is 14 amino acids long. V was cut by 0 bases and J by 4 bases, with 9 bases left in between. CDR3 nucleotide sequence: TGTGCCAGCAGCCAAGATTTACAGAGCTATGGCTACACCTTC. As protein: CASSQDLQSYGYTF.